Sequencing of this T cell receptor beta chain was carried out in a study of prognosis after radiotherapy for stage I lung cancer. Study in general: Of the enrolled patients, 13 to 15 had newly diagnosed primary stage I lung tumors, while roughly 5 had oligometastatic NSCLC following surgical resection of the primary tumor.

Findings and caveats of the study: Whether the expanded TCR clones were tumor-specific was not determined. Patients developing distant metastases showed lower Shannon entropy after stereotactic body radiation therapy. Medians of about 10,000 versus 6,900 showed unique TCR clone counts falling after stereotactic body radiation therapy.

This CDR3 contains 14 residues. Trimming cost V 1 base and J 9 bases, with 15 bases left between them. CDR1 and CDR2 (germline): SGHTA, FQGNSA. As concerns this clonotype: The antigen is unknown. A far larger clone is just one base off, so this is likely a read error.

Amplicons of TCR beta CDR3 were generated from genomic DNA by two-round multiplex PCR. The use of primers specific to each TRBV and TRBJ gene characterized first-round PCR. TCRdb independently ran MiXCR on the multiplex PCR reads; one entry per CDR3 protein. The data contain 45,000 to 60,000 distinct CDR3 sequences, less than 45% of them singletons. The chain carries TRBV7-2 and TRBJ1-2, with a weak D call TRBD1 (5 bases). The material was PBMCs, obtained before or after stereotactic body radiation therapy (not recorded which). The clonotype comes from a donor over 45 with non-small cell lung cancer. CDR3 in amino acids: CASSLEGVVGCYTF. CDR3 bases: TGTGCCAGCAGCTTAGAAGGGGTCGTTGGGTGCTACACCTTC. The variable domain in full, with the rest retrieved from reference TRBV7-2 and TRBJ1-2, is GAGVSQSPSNKVTEKGKDVELRCDPISGHTALYWYRQSLGQGLEFLIYFQGNSAPDKSGLPSDRFSAERTGGSVSTLTIQRTQQEDSAVYLCASSLEGVVGCYTFGSGTRLTVV.